A single TCR beta chain is shown here with its context. The data were obtained in a study of blood T cell repertoires in COVID-19. On the study more broadly: The United States, Italy and Spain were the sources of the acute and convalescent COVID-19 samples. Sources were T cells, B-cell-depleted T cells, or PBMCs; the material itself was cDNA or gDNA.

Germline values: CDR1 MDHEN, CDR2 SYDVKM. The V and J ends lost 2 bases and 8 bases respectively, with 13 bases between them. CDR3 length: 14 residues. Original data processing: Estimation of nucleated cell counts was performed using reference gene primer amplification. Using immunoSEQ multiplex PCR, the repertoire was profiled, and TCRdb retains in-frame clones only, with some absent. From that table come the V and J calls and clone size; the DNA was used to work out D and trimming. The sample has roughly 60,000 clones; 75% to 85% are singletons. The sample was peripheral blood. The chain recombines TRBV28 with TRBJ2-1; a weak D match, TRBD1 (6 bases). This sequence originates from a human donor in a cohort sampled during active COVID-19. CDR3 DNA: TGTGCCAGCAGTTTACTCCGGGACAACTATGAGCAGTTCTTC. It translates to CASSLLRDNYEQFF.